This T cell receptor (beta chain) was observed in a study of blood T cell repertoires in COVID-19. In the study overall: Sources were T cells, B-cell-depleted T cells, or PBMCs; the material itself was cDNA or gDNA.

The V and J ends lost 2 bases and 4 bases respectively, with 26 bases between them. The CDR3 totals 18 residues. Germline CDR1 and CDR2: GTSNPN and SVGIG (reference sequence). In the authors' workflow: Amplification from reference gene primers served as the basis for estimated nucleated cell counts. Using immunoSEQ multiplex PCR, the repertoire was profiled, and TCRdb retains in-frame clones only, with some absent. The V and J calls and the clone size are those of that table, but D and trimming were determined from the DNA. The table records 100,000 to 150,000 clones, over 70% of them present only once.

The TCR was taken from a woman in her 50s with acute or convalescent COVID-19. Material for sequencing was peripheral blood. The chain joins TRBV30 to TRBJ1-1, with D perhaps matching TRBD1 (5 bases). The CDR3 DNA follows: TGTGCCTGGAGTTTCCCCCGGACAAACCCCATGGGTTTCACTGAAGCTTTCTTT. Protein product: CAWSFPRTNPMGFTEAFF.